A single sample gave rise to the 22 T cell receptor beta chains below, sequenced in a study of blood T cell repertoires in COVID-19. TCRdb's table, derived via immunoSEQ multiplex PCR, lists solely in-frame clones and lacks some. The data contain 120,000 or so clones, around three quarters of them seen just once; the ten biggest clones take up less than 7.5%. The sequencing sample was made of peripheral blood. These receptors originate from a man aged 65 to 85 with acute or convalescent COVID-19.

This chain connects TRBV7-2 to TRBJ2-5; 8 positions match TRBD2. The V and J ends lost 5 bases and 7 bases, in that order; junction bases with no gene match: 9. The germline V gene encodes CDR1 SGHTA and CDR2 FQGNSA. This CDR3 has 14 residues. The DNA of the CDR3 is TGTGCCAGCAGCGCCGGAAGCGGGGGCGGGACCCAGTACTTC. This codes for CASSAGSGGGTQYF.

The V gene is TRBV28, the J gene TRBJ1-2; TRBD1 might be the D (6 bases). The CDR3 runs 13 residues. V lost 2 bases and J lost 4, with 8 bases in between. The germline CDR1 and CDR2 sequences are MDHEN and SYDVKM. CDR3: CASSLGRGYGYTF. The DNA for the CDR3 is TGTGCCAGCAGTTTAGGCAGGGGCTATGGCTACACCTTC.

The table lists this clone with a few counts. This rearrangement joins TRBV18 to TRBJ1-5; D ambiguous. V gave up 4 bases and J gave up 8 bases, with 18 bases separating them. CDR3 size: 15 residues. In germline, CDR1 is KGHSH, CDR2 LQKENI. The CDR3 spells CASSQSAQPREPQHF. CDR3 coding DNA: TGTGCCAGCTCACAATCAGCGCAGCCGAGAGAGCCCCAGCATTTT. Full variable domain (outside the CDR3, taken from reference TRBV18 and TRBJ1-5): NAGVMQNPRHLVRRRGQEARLRCSPMKGHSHVYWYRQLPEEGLKFMVYLQKENIIDESGMPKERFSAEFPKEGPSILRIQQVVRGDSAAYFCASSQSAQPREPQHFGDGTRLSIL.

This clone was seen just once. This chain joins TRBV9 and TRBJ2-2, with D possibly TRBD1 on 6 matching bases. V lost 0 bases to trimming and J lost 2 bases, with 11 bases between them. Germline-derived CDR1 and CDR2 are SGDLS and YYNGEE. The CDR3 consists of 16 residues. The CDR3 region has the DNA TGTGCCAGCAGCGTAGAAGAGGGGGTAAACACCGGGGAGCTGTTTTTT. Protein sequence: CASSVEEGVNTGELFF.

The chain combines TRBV4-2 with TRBJ2-3; TRBD1 matches 10 bases. V dropped 4 bases and J dropped 4; count of bases not matched to a gene: 14. Germline V lookup: CDR1 LGHNA, CDR2 YNFKEQ. The CDR3 consists of 18 residues. The CDR3 DNA sequence: TGTGCCAGCAGCCTCGAATGGACAGGGGGGCCAGTGTCAGATACGCAGTATTTT. Residues: CASSLEWTGGPVSDTQYF.

This clone was counted a single time. V usage is TRBV10-3 and J usage is TRBJ2-5, with D maybe TRBD2 (5 bases). Germline V gene lookup returns CDR1 ENHRY and CDR2 SYGVKD. The CDR3 covers 14 residues. The ends were cut back, 11 bases at V and 1 base at J, with 17 bases in the middle. Here the CDR3 reads CASSGVAPQETQYF. CDR3 DNA: TGTGCCTCGAGCGGAGTAGCTCCCCAAGAGACCCAGTACTTC.

This sequence joins TRBV7-9 and TRBJ1-1, with D possibly being TRBD1 (6 bases). The V gene lost 4 bases and the J gene lost 11 bases, with 17 bases spanning the gap. The V gene's germline CDR1 is SEHNR and CDR2 FQNEAQ (reference sequence). The CDR3 contains 13 residues. In DNA form, the CDR3 reads TGTGCCAGCAGCTCCCTGGGGGGGCTGGCGGCTTTCTTT. Translation: CASSSLGGLAAFF. The full variable domain, rest sourced from reference TRBV7-9 and TRBJ1-1, is DTGVSQNPRHKITKRGQNVTFRCDPISEHNRLYWYRQTLGQGPEFLTYFQNEAQLEKSRLLSDRFSAERPKGSFSTLEIQRTEQGDSAMYLCASSSLGGLAAFFGQGTRLTVV.

This clone has just a few counts. V and J are TRBV3-1 (or the pseudogene TRBV3-2) and TRBJ2-1, with 7 bases matching TRBD2. V shed 5 bases and J 8 bases; nucleotides not matched to a gene: 6. Germline V gene data show CDR1 as LGHDT and CDR2 as YNNKEL (reference sequence). This CDR3 spans 13 amino acids. CDR3 residues: CASSARLADEQFF. The DNA for the CDR3 is TGTGCCAGCAGCGCCAGACTAGCCGATGAGCAGTTCTTC.

The J gene is TRBJ2-7, the V gene TRBV28, with 9 bases aligning to TRBD2. Trimming at V came to 2 bases and at J to 2 bases, leaving 4 bases not matched to a gene. The CDR3 covers 15 residues. The germline V gene has CDR1 MDHEN and CDR2 SYDVKM. The CDR3 DNA is TGTGCCAGCAGTTTAATAGCTAGCGGGGCCTACGAGCAGTACTTC. Translation gives CASSLIASGAYEQYF.

The CDR3 loop is CASSLYLPADYNEQFF. DNA of the CDR3: TGTGCCAGCAGTCTATACCTACCCGCCGATTACAATGAGCAGTTCTTC. The gene calls are TRBV7-9 and TRBJ2-1; no reliable D call. The CDR3 runs to 16 residues. Germline V gives CDR1 SEHNR, CDR2 FQNEAQ (reference sequence). Trimming removed 6 bases at V and 4 bases at J, with 19 bases between.

The chain recombines TRBV9 with TRBJ1-6; no clear D. V lost 0 bases and J 9 bases, leaving 10 bases between the germline ends. There are 14 residues in the CDR3. The V gene's germline CDR1 is SGDLS and CDR2 YYNGEE. CDR3 sequence reads: CASSVGGVRSPLHF. The CDR3 DNA is TGTGCCAGCAGCGTAGGGGGAGTACGTTCACCCCTCCACTTT.

The chain is built from TRBV2 and TRBJ2-1; perhaps TRBD2 as D (6 bases). CDR3 length: 13 residues. Trimming shortened V by 6 bases and J by 5 bases, and 11 bases separated the two germline ends. Germline CDR1 SNHLY, CDR2 FYNNEI. The CDR3 spells CASRGWGDNEQFF. CDR3 DNA sequence: TGTGCCAGCAGAGGTTGGGGGGACAATGAGCAGTTCTTC.

This clone has just a few counts. This chain uses TRBV28 with TRBJ2-1; unclear D gene. This CDR3 comprises 13 residues. V lost 6 bases and J lost 4, with 10 bases in between. Germline CDR1 MDHEN, CDR2 SYDVKM. The CDR3 DNA reads TGTGCCAGCAGGGAATTCAGGTACAATGAGCAGTTCTTC. This encodes CASREFRYNEQFF.

The chain uses TRBV6-5 and TRBJ1-1, with TRBD1 identical over 7 bases. CDR1 MNHEY and CDR2 SVGAGI come from the germline V gene. The CDR3 runs 14 residues. The V segment lost 6 bases and the J segment 1 base; nucleotides outside the gene matches: 5. CDR3 in amino acids: CASRQTGPNTEAFF. CDR3 coding DNA: TGTGCCAGCAGGCAGACAGGGCCGAACACTGAAGCTTTCTTT.

V gene TRBV5-6 combines with J gene TRBJ2-7; 9 nucleotides align to TRBD1. The CDR3 is 14 amino acids. Germline trimming cut 4 bases from V and 2 bases from J; bases unmatched to any gene: 4. CDR1 is SGHDT, CDR2 YYEEEE, per germline. Here the CDR3 reads CASSMGQGPYEQYF. The CDR3 DNA reads as TGTGCCAGCAGCATGGGACAGGGCCCCTACGAGCAGTACTTC.

The J gene is TRBJ1-3, the V gene TRBV28, with a weak D call TRBD1 (5 bases). The CDR3 is made up of 14 amino acids. Trimming left V 7 bases short and J 7 bases short, with 17 bases between. The germline V gene has CDR1 MDHEN and CDR2 SYDVKM. The CDR3 bases are TGTGCCAGCATTAATGGGGGGGGGAGGAACACCATATATTTT. Its translation: CASINGGGRNTIYF.

The rearrangement uses TRBV15 and TRBJ2-1, with 10 bases that match TRBD2. Unmatched junction bases numbered 2, after V lost 0 bases and J lost 3 bases. Germline CDR1 reads LNHNV; CDR2 reads YYDKDF (reference sequence). The CDR3 covers 16 residues. For the CDR3, the DNA is TGTGCCACCAGCAGAGAGGCTAGCGGGGGCTACAATGAGCAGTTCTTC. It specifies CATSREASGGYNEQFF.

J is TRBJ2-2 and V is TRBV9; D possibly corresponds to TRBD2 (5 bases). Germline V gene data show CDR1 as SGDLS and CDR2 as YYNGEE. The CDR3 length is 15 residues. The ends were cut back, 3 bases at V and 5 bases at J, with 14 bases in the middle. This CDR3 reads CASSAGEGITGELFF. The CDR3 DNA follows: TGTGCCAGCAGCGCAGGAGAGGGAATAACCGGGGAGCTGTTTTTT.

V and J are TRBV30 and TRBJ1-6, with a weak D call TRBD1 (6 bases). Germline V CDR1 and CDR2: GTSNPN, SVGIG (reference sequence). CDR3 size: 12 residues. Trimming shortened V by 1 base and J by 9 bases, and 7 bases separated the two germline ends. CDR3 DNA sequence: TGTGCCTGGAGTGGAGGGGGTTCACCCCTCCACTTT. Translated, it gives CAWSGGGSPLHF.

The rearrangement links TRBV30 to TRBJ2-7; D might be TRBD2 (6 bases). Germline CDR1 and CDR2: GTSNPN and SVGIG (reference sequence). V was pared by 2 bases and J by 2 bases, with 13 bases between. This CDR3 is built from 14 residues. The CDR3 spells CAWSRVGGPYEQYF. In DNA form, the CDR3 reads TGTGCCTGGAGTCGGGTCGGGGGTCCCTACGAGCAGTACTTC.

This chain links TRBV13 with TRBJ1-1; TRBD1 is a possible D gene (6 bases). Per germline, CDR1 PRHDT and CDR2 FYEKMQ (reference sequence). Trimming took 2 bases from V and 6 from J, leaving 16 bases between them. This CDR3 spans 15 amino acids. The CDR3 DNA reads as TGTGCCAGCAGCTTAACTGGGGGGGCGTTCGCTGAAGCTTTCTTT. Amino acid sequence: CASSLTGGAFAEAFF.

The chain couples TRBV6-5 to TRBJ2-3; 8 bases fit TRBD2. The J segment lost 5 bases and the V segment lost 6 bases, leaving 10 bases of the junction unmatched. This CDR3 comprises 15 residues. Germline V gives CDR1 MNHEY, CDR2 SVGAGI. The CDR3 coding sequence is TGTGCCAGCAGCCCCGGGGGGGCCGGAGGAGATACGCAGTATTTT. It codes for CASSPGGAGGDTQYF.